The source of this T cell receptor (beta chain) is a study of cytomegalovirus exposure and HLA in healthy donors. Study conclusions and caveats: Per a prior analysis, the majority of TCR beta V segments were productive roughly 87% or roughly 30% of the time. Reported performance of the classifier showed diagnosis of cytomegalovirus status with high specificity and sensitivity.

V trimming: 0 bases; J trimming: 3 bases; junction bases outside the gene matches: 9. Germline values: CDR1 SGHRS, CDR2 YFSETQ. CDR3 length equals 16 residues. The PCR had 60 Vbeta and 13 Jbeta primers. Measured with immunoSEQ multiplex PCR; TCRdb has only the in-frame clones, and not every one. The sample has 100,000 to 150,000 clones; 77% are singletons. Turning to this clone: What it binds is not known.

Sequences were obtained from PBMCs. This sequence was found in a man aged 18-30 years in good health and CMV-seropositive. The chain is built from TRBV5-1 and TRBJ2-7, with TRBD2 matching over 7 bases. CDR3 coding DNA: TGCGCCAGCAGCTTGGGGAGGACTAGTGATGACTACGAGCAGTACTTC. Amino acid sequence: CASSLGRTSDDYEQYF.